A single TCR beta chain is shown here with its context. This sample was taken from a study of control samples from healthy donors and cancer patients. Assay used: immunoSEQ multiplex PCR; TCRdb lists only in-frame clones, some missing. The table has 150,000 to 170,000 clones, 85% to 95% seen once. Germline CDR1 and CDR2: SNHLY and FYNNEI. CDR3 length equals 15 residues. With 2 bases clipped from V and 7 bases from J, the junction kept 7 bases outside the gene matches. The chain links TRBV2 to TRBJ2-1, with TRBD2 matching 8 bases. Material for sequencing was blood. This clonotype was obtained from a man aged 35-49 years in good health. CDR3 sequence (DNA): TGTGCCAGCAGTGAATTTTTAGCGGGGTTTAATGAGCAGTTCTTC. Translation gives CASSEFLAGFNEQFF. The variable domain in full, completed from reference TRBV2 and TRBJ2-1, reads EPEVTQTPSHQVTQMGQEVILRCVPISNHLYFYWYRQILGQKVEFLVSFYNNEISEKSEIFDDQFSVERPDGSNFTLKIRSTKLEDSAMYFCASSEFLAGFNEQFFGPGTRLTVL.